These 5 T cell receptor beta chains were sequenced from one sample in a study of T cell responses to AZD1222 COVID-19 vaccine. Libraries were prepared by immunoSEQ multiplex PCR; TCRdb keeps only in-frame clonotypes and omits some of them. The sample records more than 130,000 clones, just over 90% being singletons. The specimen comprised peripheral blood, sampled on day 0 of AZD1222 vaccination. The receptors derive from an adult in good health.

The chain is built from TRBV24-1 and TRBJ2-5; D remains unclear. Germline V lookup: CDR1 KGHDR, CDR2 SFDVKD. V lost 2 bases, J lost 2 bases, and 20 bases lay in between. The CDR3 is 18 amino acids. CDR3 coding DNA: TGTGCCACCAGTGATTCTGACGTGGTATCTCACTCGCAAGAGACCCAGTACTTC. Protein sequence: CATSDSDVVSHSQETQYF.

This chain uses TRBV3-1 (or the pseudogene TRBV3-2) with TRBJ1-1; unclear D gene. Germline V gene data show CDR1 as LGHDT and CDR2 as YNNKEL (reference sequence). V was pared by 4 bases and J by 3 bases, with 9 bases between. The CDR3 runs to 13 residues. The CDR3 loop is CASSLTRDTEAFF. The CDR3 region has the DNA TGTGCCAGCAGCCTAACTAGGGACACTGAAGCTTTCTTT.

V usage is TRBV30 and J usage is TRBJ2-2, with TRBD1 matching 9 bases. Germline CDR1 GTSNPN, CDR2 SVGIG (reference sequence). With 4 bases clipped from V and 6 bases from J, the junction kept 12 bases outside the gene matches. The CDR3 consists of 16 residues. Here the CDR3 DNA reads TGTGCCTGGAACTTCCTCCCGGGACAGGGAGCCGGGGAGCTGTTTTTT. As protein: CAWNFLPGQGAGELFF.

DNA for the CDR3: TGTGCCAGTAGTATAGGGGGGACAGAGGATGAGCAGTTCTTC. Translation gives CASSIGGTEDEQFF. The V call is TRBV19, the J call TRBJ2-1, with TRBD1 matching 7 bases. V lost 1 base, J lost 8 bases, and 5 bases stayed unmatched. This CDR3 is 14 amino acids long. Germline loops: CDR1 LNHDA, CDR2 SQIVND (reference sequence).

The chain uses TRBV6-5 and TRBJ1-2; D ambiguous. Germline values: CDR1 MNHEY, CDR2 SVGAGI. The CDR3 loop spans 13 amino acids. V lost 10 bases and J 4 bases, leaving 16 bases between the germline ends. Written as DNA, the CDR3 is TGTGCCACCAGATCCGGGGTCGGCTATGGCTACACCTTC. It is translated as CATRSGVGYGYTF.